This paragraph reports one T cell receptor (beta chain). Its target is not known. The data were obtained in a study of siplizumab effects on memory and regulatory T cells. The study's findings and limits: Naive T cells appeared more varied than memory cells and looked like key alloresponse contributors.

Germline V lookup: CDR1 MGHRA, CDR2 YSYEKL. Between the trimmed V and J ends, which lost 1 base and 3 bases, there was a span of 19 bases. CDR3 size: 18 residues. The protocol was immunoSEQ multiplex PCR, while the TCRdb copy is restricted to in-frame clones and leaves out a portion. Here the sample spans approximately 120,000 clones, about 94% being singletons. Sequencing was carried out using non-Treg CD4+ T cells sorted from blood. The receptor was derived from a human donor in good health. The J gene is TRBJ2-1, the V gene TRBV4-1; unclear D gene. The CDR3 DNA reads as TGCGCCAGCAGCCAAGTGGCAATATCGCTCCAAATCTACAATGAGCAGTTCTTC. It is translated as CASSQVAISLQIYNEQFF.